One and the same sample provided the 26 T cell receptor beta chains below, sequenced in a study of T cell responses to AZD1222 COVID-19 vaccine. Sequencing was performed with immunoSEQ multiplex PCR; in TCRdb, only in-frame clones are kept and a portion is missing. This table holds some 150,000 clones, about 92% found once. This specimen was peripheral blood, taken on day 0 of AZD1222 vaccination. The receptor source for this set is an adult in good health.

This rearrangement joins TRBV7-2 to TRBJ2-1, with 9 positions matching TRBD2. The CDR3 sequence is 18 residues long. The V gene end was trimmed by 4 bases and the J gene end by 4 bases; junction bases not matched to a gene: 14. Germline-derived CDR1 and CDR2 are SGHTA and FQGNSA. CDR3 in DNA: TGTGCCAGCAGCTACCCACCCCCGACTAGCGGACTATACAATGAGCAGTTCTTC. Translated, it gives CASSYPPPTSGLYNEQFF. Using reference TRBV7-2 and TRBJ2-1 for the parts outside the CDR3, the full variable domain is GAGVSQSPSNKVTEKGKDVELRCDPISGHTALYWYRQSLGQGLEFLIYFQGNSAPDKSGLPSDRFSAERTGGSVSTLTIQRTQQEDSAVYLCASSYPPPTSGLYNEQFFGPGTRLTVL.

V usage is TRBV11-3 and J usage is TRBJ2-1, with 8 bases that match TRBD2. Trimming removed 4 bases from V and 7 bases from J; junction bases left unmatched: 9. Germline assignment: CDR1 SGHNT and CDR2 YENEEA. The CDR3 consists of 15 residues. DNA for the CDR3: TGTGCCAGCAGCTCCCGGGGGGGCGCAGTGAATGAGCAGTTCTTC. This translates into CASSSRGGAVNEQFF. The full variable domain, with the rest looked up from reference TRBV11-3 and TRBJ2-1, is EAGVVQSPRYKIIEKKQPVAFWCNPISGHNTLYWYLQNLGQGPELLIRYENEEAVDDSQLPKDRFSAERLKGVDSTLKIQPAELGDSAVYLCASSSRGGAVNEQFFGPGTRLTVL.

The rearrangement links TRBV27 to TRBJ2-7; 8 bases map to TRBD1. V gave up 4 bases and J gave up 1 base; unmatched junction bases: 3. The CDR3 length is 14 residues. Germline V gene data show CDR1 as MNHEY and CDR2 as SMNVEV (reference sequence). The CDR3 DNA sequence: TGTGCCAGCAGTTACCGGACAGGGTCCTACGAGCAGTACTTC. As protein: CASSYRTGSYEQYF.

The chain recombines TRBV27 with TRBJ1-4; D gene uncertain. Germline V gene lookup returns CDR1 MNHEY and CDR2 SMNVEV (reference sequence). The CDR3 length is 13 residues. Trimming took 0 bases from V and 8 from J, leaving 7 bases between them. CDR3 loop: CASSLSIGEKLFF. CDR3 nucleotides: TGTGCCAGCAGTTTATCGATTGGAGAAAAACTGTTTTTT.

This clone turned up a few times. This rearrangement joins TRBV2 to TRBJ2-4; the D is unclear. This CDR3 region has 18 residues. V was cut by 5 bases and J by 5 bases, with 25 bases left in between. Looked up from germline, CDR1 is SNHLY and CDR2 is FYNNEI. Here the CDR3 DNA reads TGTGCCAGCAGTCCCCCGGAGTTAACAATCGCTAGAGAAAACATTCAGTACTTC. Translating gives CASSPPELTIARENIQYF.

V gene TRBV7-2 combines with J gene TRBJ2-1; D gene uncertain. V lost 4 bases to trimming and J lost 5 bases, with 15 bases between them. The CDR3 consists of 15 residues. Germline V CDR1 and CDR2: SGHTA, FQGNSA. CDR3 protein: CASSSFSDGHNEQFF. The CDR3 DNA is TGTGCCAGCAGCTCTTTCTCGGACGGCCACAATGAGCAGTTCTTC.

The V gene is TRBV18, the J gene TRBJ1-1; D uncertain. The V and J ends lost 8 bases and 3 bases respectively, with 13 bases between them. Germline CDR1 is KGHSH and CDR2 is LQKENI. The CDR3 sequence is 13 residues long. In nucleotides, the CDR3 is TGTGCCAGCGCCCTTTTGCCCGACACTGAAGCTTTCTTT. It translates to CASALLPDTEAFF. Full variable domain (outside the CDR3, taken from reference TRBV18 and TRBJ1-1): NAGVMQNPRHLVRRRGQEARLRCSPMKGHSHVYWYRQLPEEGLKFMVYLQKENIIDESGMPKERFSAEFPKEGPSILRIQQVVRGDSAAYFCASALLPDTEAFFGQGTRLTVV.

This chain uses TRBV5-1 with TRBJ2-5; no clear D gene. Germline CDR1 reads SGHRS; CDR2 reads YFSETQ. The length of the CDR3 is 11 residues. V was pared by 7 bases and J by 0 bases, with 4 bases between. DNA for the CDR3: TGCGCCAGCTGGGACCAAGAGACCCAGTACTTC. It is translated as CASWDQETQYF.

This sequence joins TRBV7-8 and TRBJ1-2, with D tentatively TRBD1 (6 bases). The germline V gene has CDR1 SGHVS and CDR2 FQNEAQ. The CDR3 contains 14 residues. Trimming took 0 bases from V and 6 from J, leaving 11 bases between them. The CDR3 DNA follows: TGTGCCAGCAGCTTAGCGCGTGAGGGGGATGGCTACACCTTC. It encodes CASSLAREGDGYTF.

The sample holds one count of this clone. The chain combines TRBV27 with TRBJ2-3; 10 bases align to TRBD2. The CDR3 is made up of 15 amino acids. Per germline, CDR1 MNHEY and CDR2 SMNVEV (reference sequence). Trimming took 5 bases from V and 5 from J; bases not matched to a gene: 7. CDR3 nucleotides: TGTGCCAGCAGTCGGGATAGCGGGAGGAGAGATACGCAGTATTTT. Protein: CASSRDSGRRDTQYF.

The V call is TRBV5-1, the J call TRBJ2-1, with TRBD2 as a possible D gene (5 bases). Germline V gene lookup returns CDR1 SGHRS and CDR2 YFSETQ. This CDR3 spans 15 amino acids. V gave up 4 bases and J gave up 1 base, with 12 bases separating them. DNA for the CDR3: TGCGCCAGCAGCCCCCCCTCGGGATCCTACAATGAGCAGTTCTTC. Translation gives CASSPPSGSYNEQFF.

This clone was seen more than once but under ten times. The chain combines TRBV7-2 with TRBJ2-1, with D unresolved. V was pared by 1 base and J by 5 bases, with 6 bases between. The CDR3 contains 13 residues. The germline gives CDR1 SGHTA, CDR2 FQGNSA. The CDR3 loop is CASSLVFNNEQFF. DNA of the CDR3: TGTGCCAGCAGCTTAGTATTTAACAATGAGCAGTTCTTC.

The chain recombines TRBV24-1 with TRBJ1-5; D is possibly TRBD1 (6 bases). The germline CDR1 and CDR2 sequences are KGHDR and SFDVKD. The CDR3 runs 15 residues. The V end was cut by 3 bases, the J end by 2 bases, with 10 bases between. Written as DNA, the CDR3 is TGTGCCACCAGTGATCCTAGACAGGGCAATCAGCCCCAGCATTTT. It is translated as CATSDPRQGNQPQHF.

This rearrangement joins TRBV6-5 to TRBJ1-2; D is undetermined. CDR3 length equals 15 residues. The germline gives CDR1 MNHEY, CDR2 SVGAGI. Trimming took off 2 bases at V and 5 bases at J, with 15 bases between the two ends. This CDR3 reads CASSYETTARYGYTF. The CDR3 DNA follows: TGTGCCAGCAGTTACGAGACAACCGCGAGATATGGCTACACCTTC.

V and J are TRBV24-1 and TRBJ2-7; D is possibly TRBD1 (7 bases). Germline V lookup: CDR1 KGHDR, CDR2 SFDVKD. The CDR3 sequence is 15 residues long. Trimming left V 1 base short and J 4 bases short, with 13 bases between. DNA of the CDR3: TGTGCCACCAGTGATTTTGCAGGGGGGTCTTACGAGCAGTACTTC. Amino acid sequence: CATSDFAGGSYEQYF.

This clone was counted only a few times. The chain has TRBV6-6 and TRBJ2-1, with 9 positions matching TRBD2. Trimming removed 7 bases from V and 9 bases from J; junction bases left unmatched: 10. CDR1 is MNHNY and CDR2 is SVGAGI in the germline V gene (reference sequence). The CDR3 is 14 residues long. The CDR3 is CASTDGAGGPEQFF. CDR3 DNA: TGTGCCAGCACCGACGGGGCGGGAGGGCCTGAGCAGTTCTTC.

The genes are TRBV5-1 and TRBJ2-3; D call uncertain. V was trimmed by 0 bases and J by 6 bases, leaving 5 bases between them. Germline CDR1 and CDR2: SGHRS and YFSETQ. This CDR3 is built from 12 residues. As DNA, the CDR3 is TGCGCCAGCAGCTTGGCCGTTGATACGCAGTATTTT. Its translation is CASSLAVDTQYF. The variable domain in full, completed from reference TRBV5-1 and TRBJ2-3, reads KAGVTQTPRYLIKTRGQQVTLSCSPISGHRSVSWYQQTPGQGLQFLFEYFSETQRNKGNFPGRFSGRQFSNSRSEMNVSTLELGDSALYLCASSLAVDTQYFGPGTRLTVL.

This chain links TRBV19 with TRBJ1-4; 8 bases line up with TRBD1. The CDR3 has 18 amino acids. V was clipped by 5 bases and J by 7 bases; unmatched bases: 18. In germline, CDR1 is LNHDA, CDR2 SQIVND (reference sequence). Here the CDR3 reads CASSFDSGQGRESEKLFF. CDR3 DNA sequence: TGTGCCAGTAGTTTCGACTCCGGACAGGGTCGTGAGAGTGAAAAACTGTTTTTT.

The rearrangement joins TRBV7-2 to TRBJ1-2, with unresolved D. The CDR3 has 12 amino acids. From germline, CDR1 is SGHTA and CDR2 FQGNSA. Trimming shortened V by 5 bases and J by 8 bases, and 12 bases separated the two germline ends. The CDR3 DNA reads TGTGCCAGCAGCAATCGAAGGAGAGGCTACACCTTC. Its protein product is CASSNRRRGYTF.

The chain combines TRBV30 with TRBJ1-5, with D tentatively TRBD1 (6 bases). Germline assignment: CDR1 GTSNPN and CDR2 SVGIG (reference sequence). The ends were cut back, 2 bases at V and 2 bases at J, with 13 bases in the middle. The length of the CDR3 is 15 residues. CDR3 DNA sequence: TGTGCCTGGAGTCCCTCTAGACAGGGCAATCAGCCCCAGCATTTT. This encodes CAWSPSRQGNQPQHF.

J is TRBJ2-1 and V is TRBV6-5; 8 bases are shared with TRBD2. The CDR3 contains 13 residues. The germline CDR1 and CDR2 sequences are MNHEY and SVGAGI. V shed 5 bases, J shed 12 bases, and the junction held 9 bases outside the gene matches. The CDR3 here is CASSPAGGPRQFF. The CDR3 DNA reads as TGTGCCAGCAGTCCGGCGGGAGGCCCTAGGCAGTTCTTC.

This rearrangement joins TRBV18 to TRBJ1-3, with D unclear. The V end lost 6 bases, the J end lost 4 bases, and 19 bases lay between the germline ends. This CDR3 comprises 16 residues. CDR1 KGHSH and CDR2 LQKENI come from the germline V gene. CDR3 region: CASSPNSRSFGNTIYF. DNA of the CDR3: TGTGCCAGCTCCCCAAACAGCAGGTCGTTCGGAAACACCATATATTTT.

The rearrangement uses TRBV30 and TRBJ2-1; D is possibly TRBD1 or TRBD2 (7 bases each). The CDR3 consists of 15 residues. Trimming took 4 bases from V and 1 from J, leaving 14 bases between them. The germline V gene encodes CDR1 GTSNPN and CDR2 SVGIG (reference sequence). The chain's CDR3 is CAWTGQRDSYNEQFF. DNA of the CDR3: TGTGCCTGGACGGGACAGCGGGATTCCTACAATGAGCAGTTCTTC.

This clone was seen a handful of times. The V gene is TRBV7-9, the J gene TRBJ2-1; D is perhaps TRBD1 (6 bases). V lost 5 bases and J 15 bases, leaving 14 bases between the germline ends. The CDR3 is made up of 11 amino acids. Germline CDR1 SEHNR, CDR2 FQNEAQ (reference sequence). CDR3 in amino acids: CASSRDNYGFF. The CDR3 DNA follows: TGTGCCAGCAGCCGGGACAATTACGGGTTCTTC.

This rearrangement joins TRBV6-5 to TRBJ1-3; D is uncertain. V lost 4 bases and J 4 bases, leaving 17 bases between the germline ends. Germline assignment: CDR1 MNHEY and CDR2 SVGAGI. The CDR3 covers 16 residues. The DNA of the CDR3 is TGTGCCAGCAGTTTACTCGTGGGTTCCGTCGGAAACACCATATATTTT. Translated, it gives CASSLLVGSVGNTIYF.

This CDR3 is CATSRAGLQETQYF. In nucleotides, the CDR3 is TGTGCCACCAGCAGAGCGGGGTTACAAGAGACCCAGTACTTC. V is TRBV15 and J is TRBJ2-5; D possibly corresponds to TRBD2 (5 bases). CDR3 length: 14 amino acids. Per the germline V gene, CDR1 is LNHNV and CDR2 is YYDKDF (reference sequence). Trimming cost V 1 base and J 2 bases, with 8 bases left between them. Variable domain in full (rest from reference TRBV15 and TRBJ2-5): DAMVIQNPRYQVTQFGKPVTLSCSQTLNHNVMYWYQQKSSQAPKLLFHYYDKDFNNEADTPDNFQSRRPNTSFCFLDIRSPGLGDTAMYLCATSRAGLQETQYFGPGTRLLVL.